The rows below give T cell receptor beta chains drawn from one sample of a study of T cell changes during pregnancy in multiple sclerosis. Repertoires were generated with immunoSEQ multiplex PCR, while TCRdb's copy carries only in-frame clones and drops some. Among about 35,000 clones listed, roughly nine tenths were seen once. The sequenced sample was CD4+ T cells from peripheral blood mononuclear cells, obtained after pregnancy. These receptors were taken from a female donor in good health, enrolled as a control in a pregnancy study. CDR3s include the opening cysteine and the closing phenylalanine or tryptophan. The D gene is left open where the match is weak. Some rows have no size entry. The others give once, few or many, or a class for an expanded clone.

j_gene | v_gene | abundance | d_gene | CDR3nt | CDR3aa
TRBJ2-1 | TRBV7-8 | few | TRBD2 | TGTGCCAGCAGCGAGCGGGAGGGCCACTATGAGCAGTTCTTC | CASSEREGHYEQFF
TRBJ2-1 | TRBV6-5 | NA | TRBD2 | TGTGCCAGCAGTGGGGGGGGCAATGAGCAGTTCTTC | CASSGGGNEQFF
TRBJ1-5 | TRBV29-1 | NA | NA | TGCAGCGTTATTACAGGGCAGCAGCCCCAGCATTTT | CSVITGQQPQHF
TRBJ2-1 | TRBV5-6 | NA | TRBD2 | TGTGCCAGCAGCCCCCTCCAGCTAGCGGGCCGCAATGAGCAGTTCTTC | CASSPLQLAGRNEQFF
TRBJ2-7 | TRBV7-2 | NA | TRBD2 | TGTGCCAGCAGCTTACTTCCAGCGGGGCTTGTACCCGAGCAGTACTTC | CASSLLPAGLVPEQYF
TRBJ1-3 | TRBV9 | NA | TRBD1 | TGTGCCAGCAGCTCGGCCGGGACAGTCTCTGGAAACACCATATATTTT | CASSSAGTVSGNTIYF
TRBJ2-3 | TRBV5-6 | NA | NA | TGTGCCAGCAGCTCCCGACACCGAAAACGGCCAGATACGCAGTATTTT | CASSSRHRKRPDTQYF
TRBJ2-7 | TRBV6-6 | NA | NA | TGTGCCAGCAGTCCCGCGGTGTACGAGCAGTACTTC | CASSPAVYEQYF
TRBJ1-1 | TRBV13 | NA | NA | TGTGCCAGCAGCACGGGGGTGCCGAACACTGAAGCTTTCTTT | CASSTGVPNTEAFF
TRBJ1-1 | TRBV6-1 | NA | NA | TGTGCCAGCACGAGAGGCACTGAAGCTTTCTTT | CASTRGTEAFF
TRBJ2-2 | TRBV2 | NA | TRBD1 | TGTGCCAGCAGTGACTCCGGGACAGGGGGGTTCGGGGAGCTGTTTTTT | CASSDSGTGGFGELFF
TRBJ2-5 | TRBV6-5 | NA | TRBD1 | TGTGCCAGCAGTTCGACAGGGGGCACCCCCCAAATGACCCAGTACTTC | CASSSTGGTPQMTQYF
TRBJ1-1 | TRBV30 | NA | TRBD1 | TGTGCCTGGGCCGGGACAGGGAGACCCAAGAACACTGAAGCTTTCTTT | CAWAGTGRPKNTEAFF
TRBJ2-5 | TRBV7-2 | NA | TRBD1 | TGTGCCAGCAGCTTAGGGGACAGGGGAAACCGGGAGACCCAGTACTTC | CASSLGDRGNRETQYF
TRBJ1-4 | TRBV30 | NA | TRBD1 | TGTGCCTGGAGTGTACGAGGGGGCACTGAAAAACTGTTTTTT | CAWSVRGGTEKLFF
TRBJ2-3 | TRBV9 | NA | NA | TGTGCCAGCAGCGTAGACCCCCAGGGTACGATCACAGATACGCAGTATTTT | CASSVDPQGTITDTQYF
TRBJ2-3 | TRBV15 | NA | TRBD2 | TGTGCCGCCAGCAGGGCGGGACTAGCTAAAGATACGCAGTATTTT | CAASRAGLAKDTQYF
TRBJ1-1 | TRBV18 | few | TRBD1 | TGTGCCAGCTCAGGACAGGGGAACACTGAAGCTTTCTTT | CASSGQGNTEAFF
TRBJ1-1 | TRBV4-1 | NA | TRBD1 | TGCGCCAGCAGGGACAGGGTGATGGAGAACACTGAAGCTTTCTTT | CASRDRVMENTEAFF
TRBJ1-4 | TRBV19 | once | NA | TGTGCCAGTGAGACAGGTCGCGATGAAAAACTGTTTTTT | CASETGRDEKLFF